This is a list of T cell receptor beta chains from one sample in a study of T cell repertoires in cytomegalovirus infection. TCRdb re-called the reads with MiXCR, one entry per CDR3 protein. The sample includes 130,000 or so distinct CDR3 sequences, roughly 6.5% of them seen just once. The specimen sequenced was PBMCs. The receptors stem from a human donor in good health (CMV status not recorded). Some clones in this sample may be carry-over from other donors' samples. The CDR3 runs from the conserved cysteine through the conserved F or W. The D gene is left open where the match is weak. Part of the rows lack a size; the others show once, few, many or a class for expanded clones.

CDR3aa: CASREGREEKLFF; CDR3nt: TGTGCCAGCAGGGAGGGCCGGGAAGAAAAACTGTTTTTT; abundance: many; d_gene: .; v_gene: TRBV7-8; j_gene: TRBJ1-4
CDR3aa: CSARVKSSSYNSPLHF; CDR3nt: TGCAGTGCTAGAGTAAAGAGTAGCTCCTATAATTCACCCCTCCACTTT; abundance: many; d_gene: .; v_gene: TRBV20-1; j_gene: TRBJ1-6
CDR3aa: CASSLQGRKGTDTQYF; CDR3nt: TGTGCCAGCAGCTTACAGGGACGAAAAGGAACAGATACGCAGTATTTT; abundance: many; d_gene: .; v_gene: TRBV7-2; j_gene: TRBJ2-3
CDR3aa: CASSYGGTGVYEQYF; CDR3nt: TGTGCCAGCAGTTACGGGGGGACAGGGGTCTACGAGCAGTACTTC; abundance: many; d_gene: TRBD1; v_gene: TRBV6-2/TRBV6-3; j_gene: TRBJ2-7
CDR3aa: CSSERGFVNTEAFF; CDR3nt: TGCAGCTCCGAACGGGGATTCGTGAACACTGAAGCTTTCTTT; abundance: many; d_gene: .; v_gene: TRBV29-1; j_gene: TRBJ1-1
CDR3aa: CASSQVVGTGGRLAGEETQYF; CDR3nt: TGCGCCAGCAGCCAAGTGGTGGGAACAGGGGGACGTCTAGCGGGGGAAGAGACCCAGTACTTC; abundance: many; d_gene: TRBD2; v_gene: TRBV4-3; j_gene: TRBJ2-5
CDR3aa: CASIQGAGQNTGELFF; CDR3nt: TGTGCCAGCATCCAGGGGGCTGGACAGAACACCGGGGAGCTGTTTTTT; abundance: many; d_gene: TRBD1; v_gene: TRBV7-6; j_gene: TRBJ2-2
CDR3aa: CASSLSQDRPHF; CDR3nt: TGTGCCAGCAGTTTATCCCAAGACAGGCCCCATTTC; abundance: many; d_gene: .; v_gene: TRBV28; j_gene: TRBJ2-7
CDR3aa: CSALDTLGYEQYF; CDR3nt: TGCAGTGCTTTGGACACCTTAGGGTACGAGCAGTACTTC; abundance: few; d_gene: .; v_gene: TRBV20-1; j_gene: TRBJ2-7
CDR3aa: CASSPTTGGASETQYF; CDR3nt: TGTGCCAGCAGCCCTACGACAGGGGGCGCATCAGAGACCCAGTACTTC; abundance: few; d_gene: TRBD1; v_gene: TRBV9; j_gene: TRBJ2-5
CDR3aa: CSVTRTSGSYEQYF; CDR3nt: TGCAGCGTCACACGGACTAGCGGCTCCTACGAGCAGTACTTC; abundance: few; d_gene: TRBD2; v_gene: TRBV29-1; j_gene: TRBJ2-7
CDR3aa: CSVLGRATLNTEAFF; CDR3nt: TGCAGCGTTTTGGGACGGGCGACTTTGAACACTGAAGCTTTCTTT; abundance: few; d_gene: .; v_gene: TRBV29-1; j_gene: TRBJ1-1
CDR3aa: CASSSAGYGYTF; CDR3nt: TGTGCCAGCAGCTCCGCCGGCTATGGCTACACCTTC; abundance: many; d_gene: .; v_gene: TRBV7-2; j_gene: TRBJ1-2
CDR3aa: CASRGQVRQPQHF; CDR3nt: TGTGCCAGCAGAGGACAGGTCCGTCAGCCCCAGCATTTT; abundance: few; d_gene: TRBD1; v_gene: TRBV12-3/TRBV12-4; j_gene: TRBJ1-5
CDR3aa: CASSPPLADLYNEQFF; CDR3nt: TGCGCCAGCAGCCCCCCACTAGCGGATCTGTACAATGAGCAGTTCTTC; abundance: few; d_gene: TRBD2; v_gene: TRBV5-1; j_gene: TRBJ2-1
CDR3aa: CASSQGGGGRDNEQFF; CDR3nt: TGTGCCAGCAGCCAAGGAGGAGGGGGAAGGGACAATGAGCAGTTCTTC; abundance: .; d_gene: .; v_gene: TRBV3-1; j_gene: TRBJ2-1
CDR3aa: CASNGQASSYNEQFF; CDR3nt: TGTGCCAGCAATGGACAGGCGAGCTCCTACAATGAGCAGTTCTTC; abundance: many; d_gene: TRBD1; v_gene: TRBV6-5; j_gene: TRBJ2-1
CDR3aa: CASRPPGGAPRAQYF; CDR3nt: TGTGCCAGCAGACCCCCGGGAGGGGCTCCGCGGGCCCAGTACTTC; abundance: many; d_gene: TRBD2; v_gene: TRBV6-1; j_gene: TRBJ2-5
CDR3aa: CASGRTDSYEQYF; CDR3nt: TGTGCCAGCGGGCGGACAGACTCCTACGAGCAGTACTTC; abundance: few; d_gene: .; v_gene: TRBV6-1; j_gene: TRBJ2-7
CDR3aa: CSVPGLAGNYNEQFF; CDR3nt: TGCAGCGTTCCTGGACTAGCGGGGAATTACAATGAGCAGTTCTTC; abundance: many; d_gene: TRBD2; v_gene: TRBV29-1; j_gene: TRBJ2-1
CDR3aa: CASSRGPSGGGADTQYF; CDR3nt: TGCGCCAGCAGCCGTGGTCCTAGCGGGGGGGGCGCAGATACGCAGTATTTT; abundance: few; d_gene: TRBD2; v_gene: TRBV5-1; j_gene: TRBJ2-3
CDR3aa: CSAAPGEGAIYEQYF; CDR3nt: TGCAGTGCAGCCCCGGGGGAGGGGGCGATTTACGAGCAGTACTTC; abundance: .; d_gene: .; v_gene: TRBV20-1; j_gene: TRBJ2-7
CDR3aa: CAISYRDTTYEQYF; CDR3nt: TGTGCCATCAGTTACCGGGACACCACCTACGAGCAGTACTTC; abundance: many; d_gene: .; v_gene: TRBV10-3; j_gene: TRBJ2-7
CDR3aa: CASSFYFPGQGRTGELFF; CDR3nt: TGTGCCAGCAGCTTCTACTTCCCGGGACAGGGGCGAACCGGGGAGCTGTTTTTT; abundance: few; d_gene: TRBD1; v_gene: TRBV7-8; j_gene: TRBJ2-2
CDR3aa: CASSPPLGGPGGDTQYF; CDR3nt: TGTGCCAGCAGCCCTCCTTTGGGCGGGCCCGGTGGAGATACGCAGTATTTT; abundance: many; d_gene: .; v_gene: TRBV4-2; j_gene: TRBJ2-3
CDR3aa: CASTEGTGELFF; CDR3nt: TGTGCCAGCACCGAAGGGACCGGGGAGCTGTTTTTT; abundance: many; d_gene: .; v_gene: TRBV2; j_gene: TRBJ2-2
CDR3aa: CSVAGVTEAFF; CDR3nt: TGCAGCGTTGCAGGGGTTACTGAAGCTTTCTTT; abundance: few; d_gene: .; v_gene: TRBV29-1; j_gene: TRBJ1-1
CDR3aa: CASSRDRNQPQHF; CDR3nt: TGTGCCAGTAGTAGGGACAGGAATCAGCCCCAGCATTTT; abundance: many; d_gene: TRBD1; v_gene: TRBV19; j_gene: TRBJ1-5
CDR3aa: CASSYSEISPEQFF; CDR3nt: TGTGCCAGCAGTTACTCCGAAATCTCACCTGAGCAGTTCTTC; abundance: many; d_gene: .; v_gene: TRBV6-5; j_gene: TRBJ2-1
CDR3aa: CASSKSPGQGFYTF; CDR3nt: TGTGCCAGTAGCAAATCGCCGGGACAGGGGTTCTACACCTTC; abundance: many; d_gene: TRBD1; v_gene: TRBV19; j_gene: TRBJ1-2
CDR3aa: CSASTPPNNYGYTF; CDR3nt: TGCAGTGCTAGTACCCCCCCGAATAACTATGGCTACACCTTC; abundance: few; d_gene: .; v_gene: TRBV20-1; j_gene: TRBJ1-2
CDR3aa: CASSYDRVMETQYF; CDR3nt: TGTGCCAGCAGTTACGACAGGGTGATGGAGACCCAGTACTTC; abundance: few; d_gene: TRBD1; v_gene: TRBV6-6; j_gene: TRBJ2-5
CDR3aa: CASSQGPGDWYGDFGYGYTF; CDR3nt: TGTGCCAGCAGCCAAGGTCCGGGGGATTGGTACGGAGACTTTGGCTATGGCTACACCTTC; abundance: many; d_gene: .; v_gene: TRBV4-2; j_gene: TRBJ1-2
CDR3aa: CSASGGGPKNTEAFF; CDR3nt: TGCAGTGCTAGTGGGGGGGGGCCGAAGAACACTGAAGCTTTCTTT; abundance: .; d_gene: .; v_gene: TRBV20-1; j_gene: TRBJ1-1
CDR3aa: CASGPGGGETQYF; CDR3nt: TGTGCTAGTGGACCCGGGGGAGGAGAGACCCAGTACTTC; abundance: many; d_gene: .; v_gene: TRBV12-5; j_gene: TRBJ2-5
CDR3aa: CASSSGSYNEQFF; CDR3nt: TGTGCCAGCAGTTCGGGATCCTACAATGAGCAGTTCTTC; abundance: many; d_gene: .; v_gene: TRBV28; j_gene: TRBJ2-1
CDR3aa: CASSASTGAIYGYTF; CDR3nt: TGTGCCAGCAGCGCCTCGACAGGGGCCATCTATGGCTACACCTTC; abundance: few; d_gene: TRBD1; v_gene: TRBV5-4; j_gene: TRBJ1-2
CDR3aa: CASQTGGNTEAFF; CDR3nt: TGTGCCAGCCAAACGGGGGGGAACACTGAAGCTTTCTTT; abundance: .; d_gene: .; v_gene: TRBV2; j_gene: TRBJ1-1
CDR3aa: CSASGGPRTDTQYF; CDR3nt: TGCAGTGCTAGCGGGGGGCCACGCACAGATACGCAGTATTTT; abundance: few; d_gene: .; v_gene: TRBV20-1; j_gene: TRBJ2-3
CDR3aa: CSVTLGRGHTEAFF; CDR3nt: TGCAGCGTTACTTTGGGAAGGGGGCACACTGAAGCTTTCTTT; abundance: many; d_gene: TRBD1; v_gene: TRBV29-1; j_gene: TRBJ1-1
CDR3aa: CASSQDYKIAGVNEQFF; CDR3nt: TGCGCCAGCAGCCAAGACTATAAAATAGCGGGGGTCAATGAGCAGTTCTTC; abundance: many; d_gene: TRBD2; v_gene: TRBV4-3; j_gene: TRBJ2-1
CDR3aa: CASSLAPFQGTGELFF; CDR3nt: TGTGCCAGCAGCTTAGCGCCGTTTCAGGGCACCGGGGAGCTGTTTTTT; abundance: many; d_gene: .; v_gene: TRBV7-2; j_gene: TRBJ2-2
CDR3aa: CASSLVRAGGGGYYGYTF; CDR3nt: TGTGCCAGCAGCTTAGTCCGGGCAGGGGGCGGAGGATACTATGGCTACACCTTC; abundance: many; d_gene: TRBD1; v_gene: TRBV7-2; j_gene: TRBJ1-2
CDR3aa: CASSPDSANYGYTF; CDR3nt: TGTGCCAGCAGCCCGGACAGCGCTAACTATGGCTACACCTTC; abundance: many; d_gene: .; v_gene: TRBV6-2/TRBV6-3; j_gene: TRBJ1-2
CDR3aa: CASSPDRGGETQYF; CDR3nt: TGTGCCAGCAGCCCTGACAGGGGAGGAGAGACCCAGTACTTC; abundance: .; d_gene: TRBD1; v_gene: TRBV7-7; j_gene: TRBJ2-5
CDR3aa: CASSLKGIGETQYF; CDR3nt: TGTGCCAGCAGTTTAAAAGGGATTGGGGAGACCCAGTACTTC; abundance: .; d_gene: .; v_gene: TRBV27; j_gene: TRBJ2-5
CDR3aa: CASIPHSTSNTGELFF; CDR3nt: TGTGCCAGCATCCCACACTCCACCTCGAACACCGGGGAGCTGTTTTTT; abundance: few; d_gene: .; v_gene: TRBV27; j_gene: TRBJ2-2
CDR3aa: CASSDTGVLPGELFF; CDR3nt: TGTGCCAGCAGTGACACAGGGGTGCTCCCCGGGGAGCTGTTTTTT; abundance: .; d_gene: TRBD1; v_gene: TRBV14; j_gene: TRBJ2-2
CDR3aa: CASWSSRGLTYEQYF; CDR3nt: TGTGCCAGCTGGTCGTCTAGGGGCCTGACCTACGAGCAGTACTTC; abundance: many; d_gene: .; v_gene: TRBV28; j_gene: TRBJ2-7
CDR3aa: CASSLQANTEAFF; CDR3nt: TGTGCCAGCAGCTTACAGGCGAATACTGAAGCTTTCTTT; abundance: few; d_gene: .; v_gene: TRBV7-9; j_gene: TRBJ1-1
CDR3aa: CASSEALSSYGYTF; CDR3nt: TGTGCCAGCAGTGAAGCTTTGAGTAGCTATGGCTACACCTTC; abundance: .; d_gene: .; v_gene: TRBV2; j_gene: TRBJ1-2
CDR3aa: CASSPETSGGLRTQYF; CDR3nt: TGTGCCAGCAGTCCGGAGACTAGCGGGGGGCTCCGGACGCAGTATTTT; abundance: many; d_gene: TRBD2; v_gene: TRBV28; j_gene: TRBJ2-3
CDR3aa: CASSLATTDRGGYTF; CDR3nt: TGTGCCAGCAGCTTAGCTACCACTGACAGGGGCGGCTACACCTTC; abundance: many; d_gene: TRBD1; v_gene: TRBV7-2; j_gene: TRBJ1-2
CDR3aa: CSLRVGSVQDTQYF; CDR3nt: TGCAGCCTCCGGGTAGGGAGCGTTCAAGATACGCAGTATTTT; abundance: few; d_gene: .; v_gene: TRBV29-1; j_gene: TRBJ2-3
CDR3aa: CSVWTGGNEKLFF; CDR3nt: TGCAGCGTTTGGACAGGGGGTAATGAAAAACTGTTTTTT; abundance: .; d_gene: TRBD1; v_gene: TRBV29-1; j_gene: TRBJ1-4
CDR3aa: CASSLGVNEAFF; CDR3nt: TGTGCCAGCAGCTTAGGAGTAAATGAAGCTTTCTTT; abundance: many; d_gene: .; v_gene: TRBV7-8; j_gene: TRBJ1-1
CDR3aa: CASTPSGRPNTEAFF; CDR3nt: TGTGCCAGTACTCCTTCGGGCCGACCCAACACTGAAGCTTTCTTT; abundance: .; d_gene: .; v_gene: TRBV19; j_gene: TRBJ1-1
CDR3aa: CASSMGQPGGNTIYF; CDR3nt: TGTGCCAGCAGCATGGGACAGCCAGGTGGAAACACCATATATTTT; abundance: many; d_gene: TRBD1; v_gene: TRBV7-8; j_gene: TRBJ1-3
CDR3aa: CASSFGQGKDGYTF; CDR3nt: TGTGCCAGCAGTTTTGGACAGGGGAAGGATGGCTACACCTTC; abundance: many; d_gene: TRBD1; v_gene: TRBV6-5; j_gene: TRBJ1-2